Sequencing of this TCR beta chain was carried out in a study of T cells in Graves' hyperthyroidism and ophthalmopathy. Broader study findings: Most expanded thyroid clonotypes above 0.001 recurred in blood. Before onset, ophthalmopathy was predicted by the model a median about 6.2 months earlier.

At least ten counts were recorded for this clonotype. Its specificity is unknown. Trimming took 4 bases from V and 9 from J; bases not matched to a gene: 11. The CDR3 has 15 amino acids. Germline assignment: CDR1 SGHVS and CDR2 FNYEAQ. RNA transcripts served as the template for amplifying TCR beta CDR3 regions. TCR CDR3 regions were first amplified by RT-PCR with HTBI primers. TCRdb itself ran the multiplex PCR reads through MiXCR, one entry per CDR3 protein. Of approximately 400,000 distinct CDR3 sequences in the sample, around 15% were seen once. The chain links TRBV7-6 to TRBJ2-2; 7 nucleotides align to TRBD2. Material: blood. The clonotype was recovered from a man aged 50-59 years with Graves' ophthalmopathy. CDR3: CASSSRSGGSRELFF. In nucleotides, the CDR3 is TGTGCCAGCAGCTCCCGTTCTGGCGGGAGCCGGGAGCTGTTTTTT.